This T cell receptor beta chain is from a study of blood T cell repertoires in COVID-19. Looking at the study overall: The cDNA or gDNA used as material had been derived from T cells, B-cell-depleted T cells, or PBMCs.

This study enrolled people aged about 18 to 100 from approximately 25 US geographic areas. A PCR-confirmed or clinician-diagnosed COVID-19 case had contacted exposed participants within 2 weeks of entry. Assay used: immunoSEQ multiplex PCR; TCRdb lists only in-frame clones, some missing. This sample has approximately 300,000 clones; approximately 91% occur once, and the top ten carry 3.5% to 5%. CDR1 and CDR2 from the germline V gene are SQVTM and ANQGSEA. The CDR3 spans 14 residues. Trimming took 7 bases from V and 2 from J; bases not matched to a gene: 3. This chain joins TRBV29-1 and TRBJ2-3, with 13 bases aligning to TRBD2. This clonotype was sampled from a young woman who had been exposed to COVID-19. The material sequenced was PBMCs or T cells enriched from blood (not recorded which). CDR3 region: CSAGTSGATDTQYF. CDR3 coding DNA: TGCAGCGCTGGGACTAGCGGGGCCACAGATACGCAGTATTTT.